The clone carrying this T cell receptor beta chain was counted once. The sample comes from a study of glioma-infiltrating T cells after dendritic cell vaccination. Assay: immunoSEQ multiplex PCR; the TCRdb copy retains only in-frame clones and omits some. Of around 60,000 clones in the sample, about nine tenths are singletons; the top ten hold more than 9%. The length of the CDR3 is 15 residues. Germline trimming cut 0 bases from V and 6 bases from J; bases unmatched to any gene: 4. CDR1 is LGHNA and CDR2 is YSLEER in the germline V gene. Sample time point: after dendritic cell vaccination, including at tumor progression/relapse.

Specimen: blood, collected after dendritic cell vaccination. The clonotype was recovered from a human donor with glioblastoma. This chain links TRBV4-3 with TRBJ1-5, with 8 bases matching TRBD1. Written as DNA, the CDR3 is TGCGCCAGCAGCCAAGATTGGACAGGGAGTCAGCCCCAGCATTTT. It is translated as CASSQDWTGSQPQHF.